The 24 T cell receptor beta chains given below trace back to one sample, sequenced in a study of PD-L1 blockade in urothelial cancer (TCRdb year 2017). To prepare the library, the immunoSEQ multiplex PCR assay was applied. TCRdb carries this immuneACCESS record with in-frame sequences only. Its versions omit some clonotypes, under half of them owing to an unresolved V gene in the studies checked, with the rest unexplained. This sample has 33,000 or so clones in its table, and roughly 87% of those were observed once. The ten largest clonotypes hold about 3.5% of the sample. Specimen: PBMCs, collected around atezolizumab (anti-PD-L1) treatment. The receptor source for this set is a man between 65 and 85 years old with urothelial cancer.

V and J are TRBV4-1 and TRBJ1-5, with TRBD1 matching 8 bases. Looked up from germline, CDR1 is MGHRA and CDR2 is YSYEKL. V lost 7 bases to trimming and J lost 4 bases; unmatched junction nucleotides: 9. This CDR3 is built from 15 residues. CDR3 sequence reads: CASKPDRGRNQPQHF. The CDR3 nucleotides read TGCGCCAGCAAACCCGACAGGGGCAGGAATCAGCCCCAGCATTTT.

This clone was found once. The CDR3 is CAWRSSSYNSPLHF. The CDR3 DNA reads as TGTGCCTGGAGGTCGAGCTCCTATAATTCACCCCTCCACTTT. The chain employs TRBV30 and TRBJ1-6, with unresolved D. The CDR3 loop spans 14 amino acids. Germline lookup yields CDR1 GTSNPN and CDR2 SVGIG (reference sequence). V was clipped by 3 bases and J by 0 bases, with 6 bases between them.

The chain is built from TRBV7-9 and TRBJ1-2; D unresolved. The germline CDR1 and CDR2 sequences are SEHNR and FQNEAQ (reference sequence). V lost 2 bases, J lost 3 bases, and 13 bases lay in between. This CDR3 has 15 amino acids. The CDR3 region is CASSLIPFPDYGYTF. As DNA, the CDR3 is TGTGCCAGCAGCTTAATCCCCTTCCCGGACTATGGCTACACCTTC. Based on the CDR3 plus reference TRBV7-9 and TRBJ1-2, the full variable domain is DTGVSQNPRHKITKRGQNVTFRCDPISEHNRLYWYRQTLGQGPEFLTYFQNEAQLEKSRLLSDRFSAERPKGSFSTLEIQRTEQGDSAMYLCASSLIPFPDYGYTFGSGTRLTVV.

This clone appeared a single time. The chain has TRBV4-2 and TRBJ1-1; 10 nucleotides agree with TRBD1. Losses at the gene ends were 3 bases for V and 3 bases for J; bases not matched to a gene: 4. The CDR3 runs 15 residues. Per germline, CDR1 LGHNA and CDR2 YNFKEQ. The CDR3 DNA reads as TGTGCCAGCAGCCAGCCGGGACAGGGGTACACTGAAGCTTTCTTT. Protein sequence: CASSQPGQGYTEAFF.

The V gene is TRBV5-1, the J gene TRBJ2-2, with D uncertain. CDR3 length: 15 residues. Germline CDR1 SGHRS, CDR2 YFSETQ. V shed 2 bases and J shed 1 base, with 9 bases lying between them. Written as DNA, the CDR3 is TGCGCCAGCAGCTTAGGCCTAGGGAACACCGGGGAGCTGTTTTTT. Translated, it gives CASSLGLGNTGELFF.

The chain links TRBV7-2 to TRBJ1-1; 7 nucleotides align to TRBD1. Trimming removed 4 bases from V and 0 bases from J; junction bases left unmatched: 14. Germline loops: CDR1 SGHTA, CDR2 FQGNSA. The CDR3 is 18 residues long. CDR3 protein: CASSYLFTGVPMNTEAFF. The DNA for the CDR3 is TGTGCCAGCAGCTACCTCTTCACAGGGGTCCCGATGAACACTGAAGCTTTCTTT. The full variable domain, its missing parts supplied by reference TRBV7-2 and TRBJ1-1, is GAGVSQSPSNKVTEKGKDVELRCDPISGHTALYWYRQSLGQGLEFLIYFQGNSAPDKSGLPSDRFSAERTGGSVSTLTIQRTQQEDSAVYLCASSYLFTGVPMNTEAFFGQGTRLTVV.

This rearrangement joins TRBV25-1 to TRBJ2-5, with TRBD1 identical over 9 bases. Trimming at V came to 1 base and at J to 5 bases, leaving 5 bases not matched to a gene. Germline CDR1 is MGHDK and CDR2 is SYGVNS. This CDR3 region has 15 residues. The CDR3 DNA follows: TGTGCCAGCAGTGAATCGGCTGGGACAGGGGAGACCCAGTACTTC. Its protein is CASSESAGTGETQYF.

This sequence joins TRBV19 and TRBJ2-7; possibly TRBD1 for D (6 bases). This CDR3 is built from 17 residues. V was shortened by 3 bases and J by 5 bases, with 23 bases between the two germline ends. Germline loops: CDR1 LNHDA, CDR2 SQIVND (reference sequence). This CDR3 reads CASSMGLGRGSLDEQYF. In DNA form, the CDR3 reads TGTGCCAGTAGTATGGGGTTGGGCAGGGGATCCCTCGACGAGCAGTACTTC.

The gene calls are TRBV25-1 and TRBJ1-6; possible D gene TRBD1, 5 bases. This CDR3 has 14 amino acids. The germline V gene has CDR1 MGHDK and CDR2 SYGVNS. With 3 bases removed from V and 8 bases from J, the gap between germline ends came to 11 bases. As DNA, the CDR3 is TGTGCCAGCAGTGAGGGCAGGGTGGATTCACCCCTCCACTTT. Translating it yields CASSEGRVDSPLHF.

CDR3 loop: CASSTSVGYNEQFF. The CDR3 nucleotides are TGTGCCAGCAGCACTAGTGTTGGCTACAATGAGCAGTTCTTC. This chain connects TRBV27 to TRBJ2-1, with D tentatively TRBD2 (5 bases). The CDR3 covers 14 residues. Deletions cut 6 bases from V and 3 bases from J, with 12 bases between. CDR1 MNHEY and CDR2 SMNVEV come from the germline V gene (reference sequence).

This clone was observed a handful of times. The rearrangement links TRBV28 to TRBJ1-1; 12 nucleotides agree with TRBD1. The CDR3 has 14 amino acids. V shed 8 bases, J shed 4 bases, and the junction held 5 bases outside the gene matches. Germline assignment: CDR1 MDHEN and CDR2 SYDVKM. The CDR3 nucleotides read TGTGCCAGCCACGGGGACAGGGGGCTCACTGAAGCTTTCTTT. Protein sequence: CASHGDRGLTEAFF.

The gene calls are TRBV4-1 and TRBJ2-1; perhaps TRBD1 as D (6 bases). CDR3 length: 13 residues. Germline V lookup: CDR1 MGHRA, CDR2 YSYEKL. Deletions cut 2 bases from V and 16 bases from J, with 18 bases between. CDR3 loop: CASSQFQDSPNFF. CDR3 nucleotides: TGCGCCAGCAGCCAATTCCAGGACAGCCCCAACTTCTTC.

V gene TRBV7-2 combines with J gene TRBJ1-5, with a weak D call TRBD1 (5 bases). CDR3 size: 17 residues. Trimming shortened V by 3 bases and J by 0 bases, and 15 bases separated the two germline ends. Germline loops: CDR1 SGHTA, CDR2 FQGNSA. CDR3 nucleotide sequence: TGTGCCAGCAGCTTTACAGGAGCGGGAGATAGCAATCAGCCCCAGCATTTT. Translating it yields CASSFTGAGDSNQPQHF.

This clone has just a few counts. The chain combines TRBV4-3 with TRBJ2-1, with D uncertain. This CDR3 has 13 residues. V lost 0 bases and J 10 bases, leaving 10 bases between the germline ends. The V gene's germline CDR1 is LGHNA and CDR2 YSLEER. The CDR3 DNA is TGCGCCAGCAGCCAAGATCAACTCCGAGAGCAGTTCTTC. The encoded protein is CASSQDQLREQFF.

The V gene is TRBV15, the J gene TRBJ2-1; no firm D call. Deletions cut 2 bases from V and 4 bases from J, with 3 bases between. The CDR3 is 12 amino acids. Germline CDR1 reads LNHNV; CDR2 reads YYDKDF (reference sequence). The CDR3 region is CATSRPYNEQFF. In DNA form, the CDR3 reads TGTGCCACCAGCAGACCTTACAATGAGCAGTTCTTC.

The chain joins TRBV5-6 to TRBJ2-1, with 8 nucleotides matching TRBD2. This CDR3 is built from 14 residues. After removal of 2 bases from V and 8 bases from J, the junction contained 6 bases not matched to a gene. In germline, CDR1 is SGHDT, CDR2 YYEEEE. Here the CDR3 reads CASSLREGHHEQFF. The CDR3 nucleotides read TGTGCCAGCAGCTTACGGGAGGGCCATCATGAGCAGTTCTTC.

The J gene is TRBJ2-5, the V gene TRBV11-3; 10 positions agree with TRBD1. CDR1 is SGHNT and CDR2 is YENEEA in the germline V gene. J gave up 5 bases and V 3 bases, and 3 bases lay outside the gene matches. The CDR3 length is 14 residues. In DNA, the CDR3 is TGTGCCAGCAGCTTGGGACAGGGGATGGAGACCCAGTACTTC. Protein sequence: CASSLGQGMETQYF.

This chain links TRBV29-1 with TRBJ2-3; 13 bases fit TRBD2. CDR3 length: 15 residues. After removal of 6 bases from V and 8 bases from J, the junction contained 11 bases not matched to a gene. Germline V gives CDR1 SQVTM, CDR2 ANQGSEA. This CDR3 is CSVDNGLAGERTQYF. Written as DNA, the CDR3 is TGCAGCGTGGATAACGGACTAGCGGGAGAACGTACGCAGTATTTT.

This rearrangement joins TRBV7-9 to TRBJ2-7; 8 nucleotides match TRBD1. Looked up from germline, CDR1 is SEHNR and CDR2 is FQNEAQ (reference sequence). The CDR3 sequence is 15 residues long. V was pared by 5 bases and J by 4 bases, with 10 bases of the junction left unmatched. The CDR3 DNA is TGTGCCAGCAGCCCACCTGGGGGACAGGATTACGAGCAGTACTTC. Translation: CASSPPGGQDYEQYF.

This chain links TRBV19 with TRBJ2-3; 7 bases fit TRBD1. CDR1 is LNHDA, CDR2 SQIVND, per germline (reference sequence). The CDR3 length is 14 residues. With 8 bases clipped from V and 5 bases from J, the junction kept 10 bases outside the gene matches. CDR3 DNA sequence: TGTGCCAGTCGCAACGACAGGGTAGGAGATACGCAGTATTTT. Protein sequence: CASRNDRVGDTQYF.

The chain combines TRBV18 with TRBJ1-3; 7 nucleotides agree with TRBD1. The J segment lost 0 bases and the V segment lost 4 bases, leaving 12 bases of the junction unmatched. Per germline, CDR1 KGHSH and CDR2 LQKENI. This CDR3 region has 18 residues. DNA for the CDR3: TGTGCCAGCTCACTGGCGATCTTGGAGGGGGCCTCTGGAAACACCATATATTTT. Translation: CASSLAILEGASGNTIYF.

The chain couples TRBV28 to TRBJ2-3, with D possibly matching TRBD2 (6 bases). The V gene's germline CDR1 is MDHEN and CDR2 SYDVKM. This CDR3 spans 15 amino acids. Trimming pared 6 bases from V and 7 bases from J, leaving 20 bases between. The CDR3 DNA reads as TGTGCCAGCAGCCTCGGACTGGGCCGGGGGAATACGCAGTATTTT. It specifies CASSLGLGRGNTQYF.

V usage is TRBV30 and J usage is TRBJ1-5; the match to TRBD1 covers 7 bases. J lost 5 bases, V lost 0 bases, and 10 bases had no gene match. CDR3 size: 16 residues. CDR1 and CDR2 (germline): GTSNPN, SVGIG (reference sequence). Here the CDR3 reads CAWSVAGTVKHQPQHF. The CDR3, as DNA: TGTGCCTGGAGTGTCGCCGGGACAGTAAAACATCAGCCCCAGCATTTT.

This sequence joins TRBV27 and TRBJ2-1, with 9 nucleotides matching TRBD2. The CDR3 contains 15 residues. Germline-derived CDR1 and CDR2 are MNHEY and SMNVEV (reference sequence). With V trimmed by 3 bases and J by 8 bases, 8 bases remained unmatched. This chain's CDR3 is CASSLGGRANDEQFF. The CDR3 region has the DNA TGTGCCAGCAGTTTGGGCGGGAGGGCCAACGATGAGCAGTTCTTC.